The present T cell receptor beta chain was sequenced within a study of graft-versus-host responses after intestinal transplantation (dated by TCRdb to the early 2020s). General notes on the study: The transplants that recipients received were multivisceral, liver-intestinal, or isolated intestinal. Bulk TCR-beta CDR3 sequencing was used to track graft-versus-host and host-versus-graft alloreactive T cell clones in the graft, circulation and bone marrow after intestinal transplantation. A peak of at least 4% donor T cells among recipient peripheral blood mononuclear cells was the definition used for donor T cell macrochimerism. To identify alloreactive clones, pre-transplant mixed lymphocyte reaction products were sequenced and compared with unstimulated pre-transplant donor and recipient T cells. All recipients received anti-thymocyte globulin induction followed by maintenance tacrolimus and steroids for about three years. Samples from three later patients were sequenced in-house on an Illumina MiSeq with MiXCR processing rather than by the commercial service. The cohort enrolled 20 to 30 intestinal transplant recipients, one of whom was a retransplant, and a few patients without pretransplant specimens were excluded. Beyond this particular receptor, the publication reports: High GvH to HvG T cell clonal ratios were observed in the allografts of patients with donor T cell macrochimerism. GvH clones were detected in recipient bone marrow, and some of these GvH clones were observed earlier in ileal mucosa or blood, consistent with an intestinal mucosal origin. Early after transplant, declines in HvG clones were associated with peak levels of circulating GvH clones. The relatively low number and heterogeneity of intestinal transplant patients limited the conclusions.

Preparation of the library involved the immunoSEQ multiplex PCR assay. For most patients, genomic DNA was isolated using the Qiagen DNeasy Blood and Tissue Kit and was shipped frozen to Adaptive Biotechnologies for TCR sequencing. High-throughput TCR-beta CDR3 sequencing of genomic DNA from most patients was performed by Adaptive Biotechnologies. The source study handled its data this way. Adaptive's ImmunoSEQ software was the source of the TCR sequencing data for 18 patients, while a few other patients were processed with MiXCR and VDJtools. To correct CD4 versus CD8 sorting errors, any sequence found in both subsets at a frequency ratio below 5:1 was removed. CDR3 nucleotide sequences shared by donor and recipient were removed because the origin of these sequences could not be assigned. Alloreactive clones required at least 2-fold expansion over unstimulated cells and minimum CFSE-low frequency of 0.002% (template counts) or 0.001% (read counts). Clones detected in sequenced pre-transplant spleen, lymph node, or MLR CFSE-low populations of the donor or recipient were defined as mappable. Cumulative frequency of alloreactive clones was calculated as a percentage of all sequences weighted by copy number. TCRdb re-hosts the immuneACCESS table, in-frame sequences only. Its copies lack some clones; in the studies checked, an unresolved V gene accounts for under half of them, and the cause for the rest is not known. V and J calls and clone size follow that table, whereas D and trimming were derived from the DNA. The sample data list some 81,000 clones, and about 88% of these were observed just once. The ten largest clones represent roughly 0.32% of the sample.

Points on this clone: Which antigen it targets is not known. No base quality values were provided; no much bigger clone lies one nucleotide off.

Explained via the paper, the time point label denotes: cells obtained before transplantation from donor or recipient. CD3+CD4+ and CD3+CD8+ populations were FACS-sorted from unstimulated pre-transplant donor and recipient cells taken from spleen or lymph nodes. Trimming removed 2 bases from V and 4 bases from J, leaving 8 bases between the germline ends. The CDR3 runs 13 residues from the cysteine to the phenylalanine. CDR3 DNA is the only sequence kept; it has 39 bases, read in frame from the first base. The germline V gene encodes CDR1 MNHNS and CDR2 SASEGT. The clonotype originates from a human donor who received an intestinal transplant. Recombination linked TRBV6-1 to TRBJ1-2; the D gene is not confidently resolved. The sequences come from unstimulated CD4+ T cells sorted from spleen or lymph node cells, collected before intestinal transplant. The nucleotide sequence is TGTGCCAGCAGTGAATCCCGTAGCTATGGCTACACCTTC. This sequence encodes CASSESRSYGYTF.